There are many counts of the clone carrying this T cell receptor (beta chain). The CDR3 is 14 amino acids. Trimming removed 1 base at V and 4 bases at J, with 10 bases between. Per the germline V gene, CDR1 is SGHTA and CDR2 is FQGNSA. The source of the sample is a study of Graves' ophthalmopathy and Graves' hyperthyroidism. RNA served as the template for amplifying TCR beta CDR3 regions. An initial RT-PCR round employing HTBI primers preceded a second-round multiplex PCR. TCRdb analysed the multiplex PCR reads with MiXCR anew, one entry per CDR3 protein. The data hold about 420,000 distinct CDR3 sequences, with roughly 21% observed a single time.

The genes are TRBV7-2 and TRBJ2-5; D could derive from TRBD1 or TRBD2 (5 bases each). The sequenced sample was peripheral blood. This clonotype was sampled from a woman aged 18 to 35 with stable Graves' hyperthyroidism. The CDR3 protein is CASSLEQRGETQYF. DNA for the CDR3: TGTGCCAGCAGCTTAGAGCAGAGGGGAGAGACCCAGTACTTC.